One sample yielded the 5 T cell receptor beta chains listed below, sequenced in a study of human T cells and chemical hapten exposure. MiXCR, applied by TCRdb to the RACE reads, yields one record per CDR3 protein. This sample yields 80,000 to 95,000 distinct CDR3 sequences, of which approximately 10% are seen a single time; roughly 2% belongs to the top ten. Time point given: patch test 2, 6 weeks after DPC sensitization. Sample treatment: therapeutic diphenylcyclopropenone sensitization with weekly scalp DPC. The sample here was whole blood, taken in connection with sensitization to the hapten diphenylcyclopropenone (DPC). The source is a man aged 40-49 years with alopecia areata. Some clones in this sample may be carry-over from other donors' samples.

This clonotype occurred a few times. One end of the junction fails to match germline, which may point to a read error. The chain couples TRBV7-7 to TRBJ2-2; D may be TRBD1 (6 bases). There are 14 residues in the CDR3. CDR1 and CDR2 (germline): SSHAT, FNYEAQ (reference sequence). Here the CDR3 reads CASSHRVNTGELFF. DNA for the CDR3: TGTGCTAGCAGCCACAGGGTAAACACCGGGGAGCTGTTTTTT. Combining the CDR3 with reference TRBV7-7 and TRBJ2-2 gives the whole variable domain GAGVSQSPRYKVTKRGQDVTLRCDPISSHATLYWYQQALGQGPEFLTYFNYEAQPDKSGLPSDRFSAERPEGSISTLTIQRTEQRDSAMYRCASSHRVNTGELFFGEGSRLTVL.

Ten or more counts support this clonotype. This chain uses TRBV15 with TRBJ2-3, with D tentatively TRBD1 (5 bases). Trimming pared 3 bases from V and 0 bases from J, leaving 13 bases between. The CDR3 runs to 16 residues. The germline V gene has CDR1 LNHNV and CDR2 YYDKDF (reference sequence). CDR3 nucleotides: TGTGCCACCAGCAGGGAGACAGTTTCTAGCACAGATACGCAGTATTTT. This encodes CATSRETVSSTDTQYF.

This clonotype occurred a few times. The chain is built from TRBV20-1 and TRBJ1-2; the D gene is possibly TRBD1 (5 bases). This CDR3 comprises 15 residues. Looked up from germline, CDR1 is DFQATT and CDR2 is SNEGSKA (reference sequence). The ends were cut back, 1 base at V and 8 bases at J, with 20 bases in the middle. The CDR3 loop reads CSARATGSSREGYTF. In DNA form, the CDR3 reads TGCAGTGCTAGAGCTACAGGCTCTTCTCGGGAGGGCTACACCTTC.

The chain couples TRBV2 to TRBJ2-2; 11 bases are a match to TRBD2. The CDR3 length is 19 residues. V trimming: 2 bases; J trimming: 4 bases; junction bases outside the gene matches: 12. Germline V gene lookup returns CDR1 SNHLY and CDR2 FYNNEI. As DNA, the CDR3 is TGTGCCAGCAGTGAAAGCGTACTAGCGGGAGATCCAGTCACCGGGGAGCTGTTTTTT. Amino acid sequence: CASSESVLAGDPVTGELFF.

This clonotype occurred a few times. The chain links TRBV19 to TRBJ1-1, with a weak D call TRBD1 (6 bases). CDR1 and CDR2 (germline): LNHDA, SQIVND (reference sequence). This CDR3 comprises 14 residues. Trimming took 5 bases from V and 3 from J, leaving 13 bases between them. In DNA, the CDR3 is TGTGCCAGTAGTCCCAGAGGGGGAGACACTGAAGCTTTCTTT. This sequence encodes CASSPRGGDTEAFF.